This TCR beta chain was sequenced for a study of neurological immune-mediated disorders. Germline loops: CDR1 MDHEN, CDR2 SYDVKM. With 1 base clipped from V and 0 bases from J, the junction kept 8 bases outside the gene matches. This CDR3 region has 17 residues. Where libraries were unsorted, they were derived from 2 million PBMCs stored at -80 degrees C. This clonotype was observed many times. TCRdb fed the 5' RACE reads into MiXCR, producing one record per CDR3 protein. The data contain more than 45,000 distinct CDR3 sequences, 2% to 2.5% of them singletons. Material for sequencing was PBMCs. This sequence was found in a man in his forties or fifties with multiple sclerosis. The rearrangement uses TRBV28 and TRBJ2-7, with 8 bases fitting TRBD2. This chain's CDR3 is CASSLYSGGGISYEQYF. CDR3 in DNA: TGTGCCAGCAGTTTATATTCTGGCGGGGGGATCTCCTACGAGCAGTACTTC.